A selection of T cell receptor beta chains follows, all from one sample in a study of blood T cells in healthy people across ages. TCRdb reanalysed the 5' RACE reads using MiXCR and keeps one entry per CDR3 protein. The table records about 1,400,000 distinct CDR3 sequences, around 39% of them present only once. The sequenced sample consisted of blood. All receptors derive from a woman aged 18 to 35 in good health. CDR3s include the opening cysteine and the closing phenylalanine or tryptophan. D genes are given only for firm matches. Clone size is stated in some rows and not others, as once, few, many or a class when expanded.

cdr3_length: 15
clone_size: few
d_call: .
v_call: TRBV7-9
j_call: TRBJ2-5
cdr3_aa: CASSLGRASGETQYF
cdr3_nt: TGTGCCAGCAGCTTAGGAAGGGCTTCGGGGGAGACCCAGTACTTC

cdr3_length: 14
clone_size: .
d_call: .
v_call: TRBV25-1
j_call: TRBJ1-2
cdr3_aa: CASSEADRIYGYTF
cdr3_nt: TGTGCCAGCAGTGAAGCGGACAGAATCTATGGCTACACCTTC

cdr3_length: 13
clone_size: .
d_call: .
v_call: TRBV5-1
j_call: TRBJ1-1
cdr3_aa: CASSLESSTEAFF
cdr3_nt: TGCGCCAGCAGCTTGGAATCGTCTACTGAAGCTTTCTTT

cdr3_length: 14
clone_size: few
d_call: TRBD1
v_call: TRBV20-1
j_call: TRBJ1-4
cdr3_aa: CSASPGTGVEKLFF
cdr3_nt: TGCAGTGCTAGCCCCGGGACAGGGGTTGAAAAACTGTTTTTT

cdr3_length: 14
clone_size: few
d_call: TRBD1
v_call: TRBV20-1
j_call: TRBJ2-5
cdr3_aa: CSAKGQDQGETQYF
cdr3_nt: TGCAGTGCCAAAGGACAGGATCAGGGGGAGACCCAGTACTTC

cdr3_length: 18
clone_size: few
d_call: TRBD2
v_call: TRBV5-6
j_call: TRBJ2-3
cdr3_aa: CASSFLKGPGLGTDTQYF
cdr3_nt: TGTGCCAGCAGCTTTTTAAAGGGCCCGGGACTAGGCACAGATACGCAGTATTTT

cdr3_length: 10
clone_size: few
d_call: .
v_call: TRBV20-1
j_call: TRBJ1-2
cdr3_aa: CSAEGSGYTF
cdr3_nt: TGCAGTGCCGAGGGGTCGGGCTACACCTTC

cdr3_length: 14
clone_size: .
d_call: TRBD1
v_call: TRBV5-1
j_call: TRBJ2-3
cdr3_aa: CASSPTRGTGTQYF
cdr3_nt: TGCGCCAGCAGCCCGACCAGGGGGACAGGTACGCAGTATTTT

cdr3_length: 15
clone_size: .
d_call: TRBD2
v_call: TRBV5-1
j_call: TRBJ2-1
cdr3_aa: CASRLEGLAYNEQFF
cdr3_nt: TGCGCCAGCAGACTGGAGGGACTAGCCTACAATGAGCAGTTCTTC

cdr3_length: 14
clone_size: .
d_call: TRBD2
v_call: TRBV12-3/TRBV12-4
j_call: TRBJ2-1
cdr3_aa: CASTRLAGVPEQFF
cdr3_nt: TGTGCCAGCACCAGACTAGCGGGAGTACCAGAGCAGTTCTTC

cdr3_length: 15
clone_size: few
d_call: .
v_call: TRBV12-3/TRBV12-4
j_call: TRBJ1-2
cdr3_aa: CASTEGLGRAYGYTF
cdr3_nt: TGTGCCAGCACCGAGGGGTTGGGGAGGGCGTATGGCTACACCTTC

cdr3_length: 15
clone_size: .
d_call: TRBD1
v_call: TRBV3-1
j_call: TRBJ2-7
cdr3_aa: CASRHDGTGSSEQYF
cdr3_nt: TGTGCCAGCAGACACGACGGGACAGGGTCTTCCGAGCAGTACTTC

cdr3_length: 13
clone_size: many
d_call: .
v_call: TRBV29-1
j_call: TRBJ2-5
cdr3_aa: CSVSRQVQETQYF
cdr3_nt: TGCAGCGTTTCCAGACAGGTCCAAGAGACCCAGTACTTC

cdr3_length: 17
clone_size: .
d_call: .
v_call: TRBV25-1
j_call: TRBJ1-4
cdr3_aa: CASSGLVEHLNHEKLFF
cdr3_nt: TGTGCCAGCAGTGGCCTTGTGGAACACTTGAACCATGAAAAACTGTTTTTT

cdr3_length: 12
clone_size: few
d_call: .
v_call: TRBV11-2
j_call: TRBJ2-1
cdr3_aa: CASSLEKVEKFF
cdr3_nt: TGTGCCAGCAGCTTAGAGAAGGTTGAAAAGTTCTTC

cdr3_length: 13
clone_size: .
d_call: TRBD1
v_call: TRBV7-9
j_call: TRBJ1-1
cdr3_aa: CASRGTGRTEAFF
cdr3_nt: TGTGCCAGCAGAGGGACAGGGAGAACTGAAGCTTTCTTT

cdr3_length: 13
clone_size: .
d_call: .
v_call: TRBV4-1
j_call: TRBJ2-1
cdr3_aa: CASSPAHYNEQFF
cdr3_nt: TGCGCCAGCAGCCCTGCCCACTACAATGAGCAGTTCTTC

cdr3_length: 15
clone_size: .
d_call: .
v_call: TRBV19
j_call: TRBJ1-5
cdr3_aa: CASGKQETAGQPQHF
cdr3_nt: TGTGCCAGTGGAAAACAGGAGACGGCCGGACAGCCCCAGCATTTT

cdr3_length: 14
clone_size: .
d_call: .
v_call: TRBV7-9
j_call: TRBJ2-7
cdr3_aa: CASEAEAESYEQYF
cdr3_nt: TGTGCCAGCGAGGCGGAGGCGGAATCCTACGAGCAGTACTTC

cdr3_length: 16
clone_size: few
d_call: TRBD1
v_call: TRBV5-1
j_call: TRBJ2-2
cdr3_aa: CASSLWGQGNTGELFF
cdr3_nt: TGCGCCAGCAGCTTGTGGGGACAGGGGAACACCGGGGAGCTGTTTTTT

cdr3_length: 14
clone_size: .
d_call: .
v_call: TRBV2
j_call: TRBJ1-1
cdr3_aa: CASSNRLMNTEAFF
cdr3_nt: TGTGCCAGCAGTAACCGCCTTATGAACACTGAAGCTTTCTTT

cdr3_length: 17
clone_size: .
d_call: .
v_call: TRBV4-1
j_call: TRBJ1-3
cdr3_aa: CASSQDDGYFSGNTIYF
cdr3_nt: TGCGCCAGCAGCCAGGACGACGGCTACTTCTCTGGAAACACCATATATTTT

cdr3_length: 14
clone_size: few
d_call: .
v_call: TRBV6-1
j_call: TRBJ2-7
cdr3_aa: CASSEDSSSYEQYF
cdr3_nt: TGTGCCAGCAGTGAAGACAGCAGCTCCTACGAGCAGTACTTC

cdr3_length: 17
clone_size: few
d_call: TRBD2
v_call: TRBV20-1
j_call: TRBJ2-3
cdr3_aa: CSAKFVGLAGITDTQYF
cdr3_nt: TGCAGTGCTAAATTCGTGGGCCTAGCGGGCATCACAGATACGCAGTATTTT

cdr3_length: 15
clone_size: few
d_call: .
v_call: TRBV7-2
j_call: TRBJ2-3
cdr3_aa: CASRLHGSDPDTQYF
cdr3_nt: TGTGCCAGCCGCCTTCACGGGTCGGACCCAGATACGCAGTATTTT

cdr3_length: 13
clone_size: once
d_call: .
v_call: TRBV7-9
j_call: TRBJ2-7
cdr3_aa: CASSGQINYEQYF
cdr3_nt: TGTGCCAGCAGCGGACAGATAAACTACGAGCAGTACTTC

cdr3_length: 19
clone_size: .
d_call: .
v_call: TRBV7-3
j_call: TRBJ2-6
cdr3_aa: CASSSQIQGVGPGANVLTF
cdr3_nt: TGTGCCAGCAGCTCCCAAATACAAGGAGTGGGGCCTGGGGCCAACGTCCTGACTTTC

cdr3_length: 13
clone_size: few
d_call: .
v_call: TRBV11-2
j_call: TRBJ2-5
cdr3_aa: CASLSGTQETQYF
cdr3_nt: TGTGCCAGCCTATCAGGGACTCAAGAGACCCAGTACTTC

cdr3_length: 14
clone_size: .
d_call: .
v_call: TRBV7-9
j_call: TRBJ1-5
cdr3_aa: CASSLGGGINLQHF
cdr3_nt: TGTGCCAGCAGCTTAGGGGGGGGGATAAACCTCCAGCATTTT

cdr3_length: 14
clone_size: few
d_call: TRBD2
v_call: TRBV29-1
j_call: TRBJ2-1
cdr3_aa: CSVGTSGGYNEQFF
cdr3_nt: TGCAGCGTTGGAACCAGCGGGGGATACAATGAGCAGTTCTTC

cdr3_length: 13
clone_size: .
d_call: .
v_call: TRBV2
j_call: TRBJ1-1
cdr3_aa: CATCAEGDTEAFF
cdr3_nt: TGTGCCACCTGTGCCGAAGGGGACACTGAAGCTTTCTTT

cdr3_length: 16
clone_size: few
d_call: .
v_call: TRBV5-6
j_call: TRBJ1-6
cdr3_aa: CASSWRVLADNSPLHF
cdr3_nt: TGTGCCAGCAGCTGGAGGGTTTTGGCCGATAATTCACCCCTCCACTTT

cdr3_length: 17
clone_size: .
d_call: TRBD2
v_call: TRBV4-2
j_call: TRBJ2-5
cdr3_aa: CASSQEASGRPGDEQYF
cdr3_nt: TGTGCCAGCAGCCAAGAAGCTAGCGGGAGGCCGGGTGATGAGCAGTACTTC

cdr3_length: 14
clone_size: .
d_call: .
v_call: TRBV5-1
j_call: TRBJ1-6
cdr3_aa: CASSLEVGVSPLHF
cdr3_nt: TGCGCCAGCAGCTTGGAAGTAGGGGTGTCACCCCTCCACTTT

cdr3_length: 19
clone_size: .
d_call: TRBD2
v_call: TRBV12-3/TRBV12-4
j_call: TRBJ2-2
cdr3_aa: CASLGLAGGFSWLTGELFF
cdr3_nt: TGTGCCAGCCTGGGACTAGCGGGGGGGTTTTCGTGGCTAACCGGGGAGCTGTTTTTT

cdr3_length: 15
clone_size: few
d_call: .
v_call: TRBV19
j_call: TRBJ1-2
cdr3_aa: CASSKAAGTFYGYTF
cdr3_nt: TGTGCCAGTAGCAAAGCCGCCGGGACCTTCTATGGCTACACCTTC

cdr3_length: 11
clone_size: few
d_call: .
v_call: TRBV29-1
j_call: TRBJ1-4
cdr3_aa: CSVRQMEKLFF
cdr3_nt: TGCAGCGTTCGCCAGATGGAAAAACTGTTTTTT

cdr3_length: 14
clone_size: few
d_call: TRBD2
v_call: TRBV5-1
j_call: TRBJ2-5
cdr3_aa: CASSPSGSQETQYF
cdr3_nt: TGCGCCAGCAGCCCAAGCGGGAGCCAAGAGACCCAGTACTTC

cdr3_length: 13
clone_size: .
d_call: .
v_call: TRBV20-1
j_call: TRBJ2-1
cdr3_aa: CSASGQATDEQFF
cdr3_nt: TGCAGTGCTAGCGGGCAAGCGACGGATGAGCAGTTCTTC

cdr3_length: 14
clone_size: .
d_call: .
v_call: TRBV7-2
j_call: TRBJ2-1
cdr3_aa: CASSLGSRGNEQFF
cdr3_nt: TGTGCCAGCAGCCTAGGGTCCAGAGGGAATGAGCAGTTCTTC

cdr3_length: 15
clone_size: .
d_call: .
v_call: TRBV4-2
j_call: TRBJ1-1
cdr3_aa: CASSQERLGGTEAFF
cdr3_nt: TGTGCCAGCAGCCAAGAAAGGCTAGGGGGCACTGAAGCTTTCTTT

cdr3_length: 16
clone_size: .
d_call: TRBD1
v_call: TRBV7-2
j_call: TRBJ2-1
cdr3_aa: CASRRRGTGNYNEQFF
cdr3_nt: TGTGCCAGCCGCCGAAGAGGGACAGGAAACTACAATGAGCAGTTCTTC

cdr3_length: 16
clone_size: .
d_call: TRBD2
v_call: TRBV6-6
j_call: TRBJ2-2
cdr3_aa: CASSGRLAGDSGELFF
cdr3_nt: TGTGCCAGCAGTGGGCGACTAGCGGGGGACTCCGGGGAGCTGTTTTTT

cdr3_length: 14
clone_size: few
d_call: TRBD1
v_call: TRBV5-5
j_call: TRBJ2-7
cdr3_aa: CASSLIQGSYEQYF
cdr3_nt: TGTGCCAGCAGCTTGATACAGGGGTCCTACGAGCAGTACTTC

cdr3_length: 15
clone_size: few
d_call: .
v_call: TRBV6-5
j_call: TRBJ2-2
cdr3_aa: CASSYEGLNTGELFF
cdr3_nt: TGTGCCAGCAGTTACGAGGGTTTGAACACCGGGGAGCTGTTTTTT

cdr3_length: 12
clone_size: .
d_call: .
v_call: TRBV28
j_call: TRBJ2-3
cdr3_aa: CASSPHRRTQYF
cdr3_nt: TGTGCCAGCAGTCCTCACAGACGAACGCAGTATTTT

cdr3_length: 12
clone_size: many
d_call: .
v_call: TRBV28
j_call: TRBJ2-7
cdr3_aa: CASSLWNYEQYF
cdr3_nt: TGTGCCAGCAGTTTATGGAACTACGAGCAGTACTTC

cdr3_length: 12
clone_size: .
d_call: .
v_call: TRBV7-9
j_call: TRBJ1-1
cdr3_aa: CASSRGGIEAFF
cdr3_nt: TGTGCCAGCAGCCGAGGGGGAATTGAAGCTTTCTTT

cdr3_length: 14
clone_size: .
d_call: .
v_call: TRBV6-6
j_call: TRBJ2-1
cdr3_aa: CASTSLGSYDEQFF
cdr3_nt: TGTGCCAGCACCAGCCTGGGGTCGTACGATGAGCAGTTCTTC

cdr3_length: 13
clone_size: few
d_call: .
v_call: TRBV13
j_call: TRBJ2-1
cdr3_aa: CAVPTIARNEQFF
cdr3_nt: TGTGCCGTCCCGACGATAGCAAGGAATGAGCAGTTCTTC

cdr3_length: 14
clone_size: .
d_call: TRBD1
v_call: TRBV27
j_call: TRBJ1-3
cdr3_aa: CASRNDRAGNTIYF
cdr3_nt: TGTGCCAGCAGAAACGACAGGGCTGGAAACACCATATATTTT

cdr3_length: 11
clone_size: .
d_call: .
v_call: TRBV29-1
j_call: TRBJ2-7
cdr3_aa: CSVGRPYEQYF
cdr3_nt: TGCAGCGTGGGGCGTCCCTACGAGCAGTACTTC

cdr3_length: 14
clone_size: .
d_call: .
v_call: TRBV20-1
j_call: TRBJ2-3
cdr3_aa: CSAHDASSTDTQYF
cdr3_nt: TGCAGTGCCCACGATGCCTCGAGCACAGATACGCAGTATTTT

cdr3_length: 18
clone_size: few
d_call: TRBD2
v_call: TRBV20-1
j_call: TRBJ2-1
cdr3_aa: CSARDTGLAGLRYNEQFF
cdr3_nt: TGCAGTGCTAGAGATACGGGACTAGCGGGACTCCGGTACAATGAGCAGTTCTTC

cdr3_length: 16
clone_size: .
d_call: .
v_call: TRBV20-1
j_call: TRBJ1-2
cdr3_aa: CSAPLTGTSGSRGYTF
cdr3_nt: TGCAGTGCCCCGCTAACCGGGACCTCTGGTTCAAGAGGCTACACCTTC

cdr3_length: 16
clone_size: .
d_call: .
v_call: TRBV5-6
j_call: TRBJ2-7
cdr3_aa: CASSLLHDGNSYEQYF
cdr3_nt: TGTGCCAGCAGCTTACTCCACGACGGTAACTCCTACGAGCAGTACTTC

cdr3_length: 15
clone_size: .
d_call: TRBD2
v_call: TRBV3-1
j_call: TRBJ2-3
cdr3_aa: CASSQSSGARGAQYF
cdr3_nt: TGTGCCAGCAGCCAAAGTAGCGGGGCTAGGGGGGCGCAGTATTTT

cdr3_length: 12
clone_size: .
d_call: TRBD1
v_call: TRBV24-1
j_call: TRBJ2-5
cdr3_aa: CATGHRGETQYF
cdr3_nt: TGTGCCACCGGACACAGGGGTGAGACCCAGTACTTC

cdr3_length: 15
clone_size: .
d_call: .
v_call: TRBV4-2
j_call: TRBJ1-1
cdr3_aa: CASSQGVGFGTEAFF
cdr3_nt: TGTGCCAGCAGCCAAGGAGTAGGGTTTGGCACTGAAGCTTTCTTT

cdr3_length: 11
clone_size: .
d_call: .
v_call: TRBV20-1
j_call: TRBJ1-2
cdr3_aa: CSALRGRGYTF
cdr3_nt: TGCAGTGCTCTCAGGGGACGTGGCTACACCTTC